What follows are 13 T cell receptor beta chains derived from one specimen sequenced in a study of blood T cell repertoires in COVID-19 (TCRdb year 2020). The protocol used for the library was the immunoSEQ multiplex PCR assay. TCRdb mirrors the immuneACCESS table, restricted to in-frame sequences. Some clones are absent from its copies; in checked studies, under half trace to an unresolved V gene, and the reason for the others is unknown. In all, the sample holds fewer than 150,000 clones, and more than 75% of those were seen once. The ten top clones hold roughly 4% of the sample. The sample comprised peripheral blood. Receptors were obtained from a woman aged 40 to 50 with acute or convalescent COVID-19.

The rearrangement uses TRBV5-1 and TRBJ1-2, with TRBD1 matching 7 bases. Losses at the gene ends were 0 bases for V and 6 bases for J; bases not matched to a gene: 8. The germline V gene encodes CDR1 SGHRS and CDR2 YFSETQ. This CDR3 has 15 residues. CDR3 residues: CASSLGGQQRDGYTF. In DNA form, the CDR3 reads TGCGCCAGCAGCTTGGGGGGACAGCAGAGGGATGGCTACACCTTC.

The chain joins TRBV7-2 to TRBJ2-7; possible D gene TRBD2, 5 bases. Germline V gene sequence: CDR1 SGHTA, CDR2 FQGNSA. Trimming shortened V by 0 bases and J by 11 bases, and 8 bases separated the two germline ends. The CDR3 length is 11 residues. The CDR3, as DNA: TGTGCCAGCAGCTTAGCACTAGTTAAGTACTTC. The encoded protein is CASSLALVKYF.

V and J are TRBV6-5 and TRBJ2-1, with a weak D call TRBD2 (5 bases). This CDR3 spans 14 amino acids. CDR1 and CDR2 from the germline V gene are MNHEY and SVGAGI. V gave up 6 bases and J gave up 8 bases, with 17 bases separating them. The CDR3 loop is CASSSLRGSDEQFF. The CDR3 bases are TGTGCCAGCAGCTCCCTTCGGGGTTCAGATGAGCAGTTCTTC.

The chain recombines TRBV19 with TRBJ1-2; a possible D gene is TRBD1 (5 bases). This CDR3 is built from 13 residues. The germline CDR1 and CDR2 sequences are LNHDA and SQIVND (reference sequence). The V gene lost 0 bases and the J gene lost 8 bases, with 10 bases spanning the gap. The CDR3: CASSIERGRGYTF. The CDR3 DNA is TGTGCCAGTAGTATAGAGCGGGGGAGAGGCTACACCTTC.

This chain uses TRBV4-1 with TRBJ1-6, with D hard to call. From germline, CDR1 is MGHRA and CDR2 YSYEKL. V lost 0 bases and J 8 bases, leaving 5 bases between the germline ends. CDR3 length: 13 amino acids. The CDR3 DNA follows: TGCGCCAGCAGCCAAGAGTCGTATTCACCCCTCCACTTT. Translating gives CASSQESYSPLHF.

In DNA form, the CDR3 reads TGTGCCAGCAGCCACCAGCAGGGGCCGGACACCATATATTTT. Translated, it gives CASSHQQGPDTIYF. This chain joins TRBV7-8 and TRBJ1-3, with a weak D call TRBD1 (6 bases). Germline CDR1 SGHVS, CDR2 FQNEAQ. V lost 5 bases to trimming and J lost 8 bases, with 16 bases between them. The CDR3 has 14 amino acids.

As DNA, the CDR3 is TGTGCCAGCAGTTACGACGGGATGAACACTGAAGCTTTCTTT. Its translation: CASSYDGMNTEAFF. The chain is built from TRBV6-6 and TRBJ1-1; no firm D call. Germline assignment: CDR1 MNHNY and CDR2 SVGAGI (reference sequence). The CDR3 loop spans 14 amino acids. Between the trimmed V and J ends, which lost 2 bases and 0 bases, there was a span of 7 bases.

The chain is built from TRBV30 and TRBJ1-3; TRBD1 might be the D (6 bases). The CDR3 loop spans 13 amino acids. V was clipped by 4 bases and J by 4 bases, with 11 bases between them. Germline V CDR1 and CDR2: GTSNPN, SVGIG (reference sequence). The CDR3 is CAWTRDIGNTIYF. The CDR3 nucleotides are TGTGCCTGGACCCGGGACATCGGAAACACCATATATTTT.

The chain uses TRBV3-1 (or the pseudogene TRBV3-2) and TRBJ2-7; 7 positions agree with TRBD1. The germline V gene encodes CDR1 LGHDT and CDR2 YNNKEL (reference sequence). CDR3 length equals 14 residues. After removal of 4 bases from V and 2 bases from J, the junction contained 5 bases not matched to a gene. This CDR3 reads CASSRQGGPYEQYF. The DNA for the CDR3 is TGTGCCAGCAGCCGCCAAGGGGGCCCCTACGAGCAGTACTTC.

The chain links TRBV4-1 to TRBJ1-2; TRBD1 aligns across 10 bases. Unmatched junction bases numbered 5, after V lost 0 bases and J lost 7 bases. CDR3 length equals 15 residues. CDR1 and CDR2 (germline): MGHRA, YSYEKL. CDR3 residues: CASSQDWDRGSGYTF. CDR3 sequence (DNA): TGCGCCAGCAGCCAAGATTGGGACAGGGGTAGTGGCTACACCTTC.

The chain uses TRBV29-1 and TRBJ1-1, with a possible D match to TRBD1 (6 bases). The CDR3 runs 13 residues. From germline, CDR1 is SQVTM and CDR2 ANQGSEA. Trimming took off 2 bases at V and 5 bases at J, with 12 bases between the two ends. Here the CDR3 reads CSVEFRGWTEAFF. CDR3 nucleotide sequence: TGCAGCGTTGAATTCAGGGGTTGGACTGAAGCTTTCTTT. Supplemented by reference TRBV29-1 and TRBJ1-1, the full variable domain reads SAVISQKPSRDICQRGTSLTIQCQVDSQVTMMFWYRQQPGQSLTLIATANQGSEATYESGFVIDKFPISRPNLTFSTLTVSNMSPEDSSIYLCSVEFRGWTEAFFGQGTRLTVV.

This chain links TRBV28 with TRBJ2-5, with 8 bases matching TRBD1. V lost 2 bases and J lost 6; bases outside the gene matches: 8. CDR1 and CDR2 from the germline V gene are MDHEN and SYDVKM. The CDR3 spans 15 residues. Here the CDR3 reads CASSLPRTGWKTQYF. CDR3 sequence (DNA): TGTGCCAGCAGTTTACCCCGGACAGGGTGGAAGACCCAGTACTTC.

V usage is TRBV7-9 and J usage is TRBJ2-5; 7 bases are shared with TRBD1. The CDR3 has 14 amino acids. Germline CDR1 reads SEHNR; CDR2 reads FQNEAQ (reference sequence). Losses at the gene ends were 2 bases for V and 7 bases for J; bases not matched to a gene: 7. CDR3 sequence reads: CASSLWDRGWTQYF. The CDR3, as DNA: TGTGCCAGCAGCTTATGGGACAGAGGTTGGACCCAGTACTTC. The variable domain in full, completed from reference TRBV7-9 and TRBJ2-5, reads DTGVSQNPRHKITKRGQNVTFRCDPISEHNRLYWYRQTLGQGPEFLTYFQNEAQLEKSRLLSDRFSAERPKGSFSTLEIQRTEQGDSAMYLCASSLWDRGWTQYFGPGTRLLVL.